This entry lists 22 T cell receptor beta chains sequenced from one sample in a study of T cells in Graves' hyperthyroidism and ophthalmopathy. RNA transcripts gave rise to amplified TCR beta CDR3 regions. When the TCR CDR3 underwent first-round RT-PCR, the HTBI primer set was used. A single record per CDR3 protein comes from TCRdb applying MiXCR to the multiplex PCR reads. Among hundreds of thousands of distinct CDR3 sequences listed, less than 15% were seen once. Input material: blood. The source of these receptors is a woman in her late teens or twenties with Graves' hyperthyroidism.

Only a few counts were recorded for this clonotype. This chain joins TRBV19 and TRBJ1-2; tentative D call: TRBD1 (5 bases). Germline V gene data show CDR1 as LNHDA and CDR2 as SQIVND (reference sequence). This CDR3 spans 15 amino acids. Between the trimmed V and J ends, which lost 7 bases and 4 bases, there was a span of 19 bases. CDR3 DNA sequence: TGTGCCAGTAAACCTATGGGGCAGGTCGTCTATGGCTACACCTTC. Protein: CASKPMGQVVYGYTF.

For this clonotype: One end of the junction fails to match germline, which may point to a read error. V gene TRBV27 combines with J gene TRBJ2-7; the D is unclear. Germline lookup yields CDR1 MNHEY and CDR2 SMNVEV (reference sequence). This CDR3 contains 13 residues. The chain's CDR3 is CASSFSGRYGQYF. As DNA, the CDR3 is TGTGCCAGCAGTTTCTCGGGCAGATACGGGCAGTACTTC.

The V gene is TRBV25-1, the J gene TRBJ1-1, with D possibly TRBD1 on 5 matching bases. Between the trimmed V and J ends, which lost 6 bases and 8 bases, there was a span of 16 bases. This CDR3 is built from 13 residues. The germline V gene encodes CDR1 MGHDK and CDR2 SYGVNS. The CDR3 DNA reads TGTGCCAGCAGAAAAGGGACGGATCTAGAAGCTTTCTTT. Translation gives CASRKGTDLEAFF.

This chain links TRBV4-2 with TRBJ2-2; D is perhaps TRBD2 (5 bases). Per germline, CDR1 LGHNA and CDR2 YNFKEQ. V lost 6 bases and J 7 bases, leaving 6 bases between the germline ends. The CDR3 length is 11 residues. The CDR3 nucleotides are TGTGCCAGCAGAACTAGCGGGGAGCTGTTTTTT. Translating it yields CASRTSGELFF.

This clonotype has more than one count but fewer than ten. Here the CDR3 reads CASSSLKRGAYEQYF. The CDR3, as DNA: TGTGCCAGCAGCTCGTTAAAAAGAGGGGCATACGAGCAGTACTTC. This sequence joins TRBV13 and TRBJ2-7; D might be TRBD1 or TRBD2, each matching 5 bases. Trimming shortened V by 4 bases and J by 4 bases, and 17 bases separated the two germline ends. CDR1 is PRHDT, CDR2 FYEKMQ, per germline (reference sequence). The CDR3 runs 15 residues.

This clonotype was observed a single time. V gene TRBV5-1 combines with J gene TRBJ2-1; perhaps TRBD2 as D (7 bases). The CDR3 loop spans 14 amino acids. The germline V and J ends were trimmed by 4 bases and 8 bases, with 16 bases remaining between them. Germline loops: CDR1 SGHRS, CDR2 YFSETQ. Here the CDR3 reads CASSAAGALDEQFF. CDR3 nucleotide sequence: TGCGCCAGCAGCGCGGCGGGGGCTCTCGATGAGCAGTTCTTC.

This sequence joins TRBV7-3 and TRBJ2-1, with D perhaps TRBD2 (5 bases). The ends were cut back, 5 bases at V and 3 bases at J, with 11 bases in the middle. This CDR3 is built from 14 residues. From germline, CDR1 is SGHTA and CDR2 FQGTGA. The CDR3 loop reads CASSPEGLYNEQFF. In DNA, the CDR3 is TGTGCCAGCAGCCCCGAGGGTCTCTACAATGAGCAGTTCTTC.

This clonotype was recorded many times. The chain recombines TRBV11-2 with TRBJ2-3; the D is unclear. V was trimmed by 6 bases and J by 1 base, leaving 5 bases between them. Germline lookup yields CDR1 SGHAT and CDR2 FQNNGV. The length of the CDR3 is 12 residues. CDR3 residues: CASSLRTDTQYF. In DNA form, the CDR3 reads TGTGCCAGCAGTTTGCGCACAGATACGCAGTATTTT.

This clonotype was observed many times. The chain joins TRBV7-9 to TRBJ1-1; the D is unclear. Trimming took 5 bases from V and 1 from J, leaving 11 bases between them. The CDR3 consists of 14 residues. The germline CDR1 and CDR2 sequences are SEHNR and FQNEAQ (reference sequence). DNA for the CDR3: TGTGCCAGCAGCGCCCAAGTCCGGAACACTGAAGCTTTCTTT. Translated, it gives CASSAQVRNTEAFF.

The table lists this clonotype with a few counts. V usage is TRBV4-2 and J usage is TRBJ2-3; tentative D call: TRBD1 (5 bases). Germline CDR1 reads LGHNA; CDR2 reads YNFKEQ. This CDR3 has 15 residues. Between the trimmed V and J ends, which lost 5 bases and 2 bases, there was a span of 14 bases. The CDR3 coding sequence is TGTGCCAGCAGCGGTACAGGATCTGCCACAGATACGCAGTATTTT. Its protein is CASSGTGSATDTQYF.

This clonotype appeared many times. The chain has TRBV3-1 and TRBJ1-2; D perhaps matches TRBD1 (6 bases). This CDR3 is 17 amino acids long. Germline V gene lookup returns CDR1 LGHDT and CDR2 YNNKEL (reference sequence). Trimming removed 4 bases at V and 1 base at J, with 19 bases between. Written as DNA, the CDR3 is TGTGCCAGCAGCCCGAACGGCGGGACAAGGAGTAACTATGGCTACACCTTC. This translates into CASSPNGGTRSNYGYTF.

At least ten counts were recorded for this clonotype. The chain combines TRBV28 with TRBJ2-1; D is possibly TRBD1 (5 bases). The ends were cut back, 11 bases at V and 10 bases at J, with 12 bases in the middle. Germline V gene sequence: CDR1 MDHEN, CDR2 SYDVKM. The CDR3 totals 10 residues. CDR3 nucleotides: TGTGCCGCAGGGCCCATAGAGCAGTTCTTC. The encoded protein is CAAGPIEQFF.

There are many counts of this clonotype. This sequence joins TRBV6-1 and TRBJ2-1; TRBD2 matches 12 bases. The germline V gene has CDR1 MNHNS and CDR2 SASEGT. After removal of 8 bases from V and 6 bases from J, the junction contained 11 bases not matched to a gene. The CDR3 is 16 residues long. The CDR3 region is CASLPRLAGVGNEQFF. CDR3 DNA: TGTGCCAGCCTCCCCCGACTAGCGGGAGTGGGCAATGAGCAGTTCTTC.

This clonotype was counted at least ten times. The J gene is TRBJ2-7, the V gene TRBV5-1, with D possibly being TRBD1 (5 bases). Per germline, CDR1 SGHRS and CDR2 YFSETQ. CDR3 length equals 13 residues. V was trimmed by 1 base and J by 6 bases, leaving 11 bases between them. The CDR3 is CASSLTTAGEQYF. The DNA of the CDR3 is TGCGCCAGCAGCTTGACGACAGCCGGCGAGCAGTACTTC.

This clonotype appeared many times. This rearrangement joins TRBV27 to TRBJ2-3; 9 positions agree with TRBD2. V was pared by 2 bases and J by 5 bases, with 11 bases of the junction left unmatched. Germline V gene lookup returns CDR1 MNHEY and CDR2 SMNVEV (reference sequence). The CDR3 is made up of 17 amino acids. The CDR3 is CASSLPHSSGDRDTQYF. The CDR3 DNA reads TGTGCCAGCAGTTTACCCCACTCTAGCGGGGATAGAGATACGCAGTATTTT.

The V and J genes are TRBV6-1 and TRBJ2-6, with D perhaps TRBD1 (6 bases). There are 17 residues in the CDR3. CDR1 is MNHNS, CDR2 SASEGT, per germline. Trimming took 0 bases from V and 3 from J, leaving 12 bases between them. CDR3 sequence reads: CASSEAVAGVGANVLTF. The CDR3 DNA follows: TGTGCCAGCAGTGAAGCGGTCGCAGGGGTTGGGGCCAACGTCCTGACTTTC.

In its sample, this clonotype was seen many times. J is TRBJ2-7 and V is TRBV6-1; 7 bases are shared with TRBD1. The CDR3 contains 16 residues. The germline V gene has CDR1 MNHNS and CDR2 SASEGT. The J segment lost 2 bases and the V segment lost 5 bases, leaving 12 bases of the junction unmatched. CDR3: CASSSRDWTGTYEQYF. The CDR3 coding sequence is TGTGCCAGCAGTTCCCGGGATTGGACAGGTACCTACGAGCAGTACTTC.

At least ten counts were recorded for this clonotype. The CDR3 spells CASSYSMTSGYNEQFF. The CDR3 DNA is TGTGCCAGCAGTTACTCGATGACTAGCGGATACAATGAGCAGTTCTTC. The chain recombines TRBV6-2 or TRBV6-3 with TRBJ2-1; 9 bases fit TRBD2. Trimming took 0 bases from V and 4 from J; bases not matched to a gene: 4. This CDR3 comprises 16 residues. From germline, CDR1 is MNHEY and CDR2 SVGEGT.

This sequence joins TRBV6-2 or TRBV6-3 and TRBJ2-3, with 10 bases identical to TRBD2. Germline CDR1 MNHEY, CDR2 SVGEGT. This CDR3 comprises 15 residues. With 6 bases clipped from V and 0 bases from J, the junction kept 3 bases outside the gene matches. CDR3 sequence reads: CASRTSGISTDTQYF. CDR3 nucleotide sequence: TGTGCCAGCAGAACTAGCGGGATCAGCACAGATACGCAGTATTTT.

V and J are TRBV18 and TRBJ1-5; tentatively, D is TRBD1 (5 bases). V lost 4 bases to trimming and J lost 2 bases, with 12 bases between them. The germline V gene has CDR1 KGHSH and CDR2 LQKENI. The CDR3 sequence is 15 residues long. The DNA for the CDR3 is TGTGCCAGCTCACAGGACATACCGGGCAATCAGCCCCAGCATTTT. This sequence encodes CASSQDIPGNQPQHF. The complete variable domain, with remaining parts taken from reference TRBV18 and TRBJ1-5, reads NAGVMQNPRHLVRRRGQEARLRCSPMKGHSHVYWYRQLPEEGLKFMVYLQKENIIDESGMPKERFSAEFPKEGPSILRIQQVVRGDSAAYFCASSQDIPGNQPQHFGDGTRLSIL.

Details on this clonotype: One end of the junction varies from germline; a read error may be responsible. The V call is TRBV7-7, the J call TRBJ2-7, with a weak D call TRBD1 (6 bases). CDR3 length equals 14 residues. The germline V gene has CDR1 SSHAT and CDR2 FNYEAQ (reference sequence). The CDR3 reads CASSQSTGSGEQYF. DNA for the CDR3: TGTGCTAGCAGCCAGTCCACAGGGTCGGGCGAGCAGTACTTC.

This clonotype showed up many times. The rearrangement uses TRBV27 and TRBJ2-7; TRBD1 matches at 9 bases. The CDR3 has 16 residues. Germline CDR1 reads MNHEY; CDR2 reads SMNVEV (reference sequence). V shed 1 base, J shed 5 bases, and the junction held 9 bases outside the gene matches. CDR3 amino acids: CASSLFRPGQGHEQYF. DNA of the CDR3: TGTGCCAGCAGTTTATTCCGACCGGGACAGGGACACGAGCAGTACTTC.